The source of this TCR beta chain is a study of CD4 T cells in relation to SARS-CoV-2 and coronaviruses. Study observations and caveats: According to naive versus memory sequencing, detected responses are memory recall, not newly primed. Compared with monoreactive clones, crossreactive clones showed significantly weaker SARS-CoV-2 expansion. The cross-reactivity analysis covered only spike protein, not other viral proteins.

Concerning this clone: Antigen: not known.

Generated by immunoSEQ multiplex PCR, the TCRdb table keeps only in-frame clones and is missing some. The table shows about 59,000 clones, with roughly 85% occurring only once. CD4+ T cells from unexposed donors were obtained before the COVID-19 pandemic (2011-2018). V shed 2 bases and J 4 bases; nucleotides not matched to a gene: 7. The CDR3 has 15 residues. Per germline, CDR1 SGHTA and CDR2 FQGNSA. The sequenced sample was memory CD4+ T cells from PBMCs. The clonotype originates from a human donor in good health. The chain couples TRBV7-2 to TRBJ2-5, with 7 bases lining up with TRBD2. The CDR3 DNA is TGTGCCAGCAGCTTAAGCGGGATAACGGCAGAGACCCAGTACTTC. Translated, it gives CASSLSGITAETQYF.